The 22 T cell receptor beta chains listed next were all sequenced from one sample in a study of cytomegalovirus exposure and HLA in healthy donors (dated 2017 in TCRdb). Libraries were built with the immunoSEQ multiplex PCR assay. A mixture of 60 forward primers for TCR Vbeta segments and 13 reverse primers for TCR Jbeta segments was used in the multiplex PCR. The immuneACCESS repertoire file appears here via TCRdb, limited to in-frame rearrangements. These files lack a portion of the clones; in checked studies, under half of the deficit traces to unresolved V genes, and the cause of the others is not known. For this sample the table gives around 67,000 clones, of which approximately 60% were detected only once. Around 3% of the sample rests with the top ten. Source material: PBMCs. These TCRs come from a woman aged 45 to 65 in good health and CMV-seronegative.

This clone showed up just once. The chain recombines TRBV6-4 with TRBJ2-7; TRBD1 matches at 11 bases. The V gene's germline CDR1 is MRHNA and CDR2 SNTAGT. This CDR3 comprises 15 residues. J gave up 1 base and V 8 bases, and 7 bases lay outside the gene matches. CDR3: CASSSGTGGSYEQYF. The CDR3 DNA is TGTGCCAGCTCATCAGGGACAGGGGGATCCTACGAGCAGTACTTC.

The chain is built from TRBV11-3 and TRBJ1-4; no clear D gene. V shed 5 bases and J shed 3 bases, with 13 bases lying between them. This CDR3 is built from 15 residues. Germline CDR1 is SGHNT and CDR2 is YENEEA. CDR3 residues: CASSPGSVANEKLFF. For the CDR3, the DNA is TGTGCCAGCAGCCCCGGGTCGGTGGCTAATGAAAAACTGTTTTTT.

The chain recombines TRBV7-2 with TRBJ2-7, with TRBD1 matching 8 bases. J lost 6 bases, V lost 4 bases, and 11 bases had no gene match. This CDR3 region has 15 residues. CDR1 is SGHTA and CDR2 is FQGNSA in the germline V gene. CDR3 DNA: TGTGCCAGCAGCTCCCCGGACAGGGAGACGCGCGAGCAGTACTTC. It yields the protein CASSSPDRETREQYF.

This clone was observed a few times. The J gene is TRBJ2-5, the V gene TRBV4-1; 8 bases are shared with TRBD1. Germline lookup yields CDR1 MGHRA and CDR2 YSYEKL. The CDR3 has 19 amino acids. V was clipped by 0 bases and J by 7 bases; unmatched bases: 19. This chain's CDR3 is CASSQDTTTQDRVRGTQYF. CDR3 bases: TGCGCCAGCAGCCAAGACACAACCACCCAGGACAGGGTCAGGGGGACCCAGTACTTC.

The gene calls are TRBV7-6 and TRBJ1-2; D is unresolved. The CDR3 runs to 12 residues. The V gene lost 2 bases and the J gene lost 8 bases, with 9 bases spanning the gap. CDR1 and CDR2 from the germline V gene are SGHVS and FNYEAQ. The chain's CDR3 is CASSLSGTGYTF. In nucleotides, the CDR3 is TGTGCCAGCAGCTTAAGCGGTACCGGCTACACCTTC.

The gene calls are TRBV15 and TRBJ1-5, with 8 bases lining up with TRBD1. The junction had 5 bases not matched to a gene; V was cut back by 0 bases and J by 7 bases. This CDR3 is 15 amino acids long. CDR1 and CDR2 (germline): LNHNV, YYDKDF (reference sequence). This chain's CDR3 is CATSRENRGGQPQHF. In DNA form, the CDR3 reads TGTGCCACCAGCAGAGAAAACAGGGGGGGCCAGCCCCAGCATTTT.

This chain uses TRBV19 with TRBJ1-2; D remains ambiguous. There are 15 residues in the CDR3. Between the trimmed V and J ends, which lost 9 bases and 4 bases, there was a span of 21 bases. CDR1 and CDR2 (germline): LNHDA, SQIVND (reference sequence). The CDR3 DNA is TGTGCCAGCCTCCCCGAATCCAGACTCTTCTATGGCTACACCTTC. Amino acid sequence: CASLPESRLFYGYTF.

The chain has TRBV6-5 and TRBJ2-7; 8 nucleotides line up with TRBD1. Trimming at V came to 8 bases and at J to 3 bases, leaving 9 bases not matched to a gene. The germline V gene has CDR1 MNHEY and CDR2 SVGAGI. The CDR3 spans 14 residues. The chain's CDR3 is CASPTGGIGYEQYF. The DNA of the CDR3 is TGTGCCAGCCCCACAGGGGGAATCGGCTACGAGCAGTACTTC.

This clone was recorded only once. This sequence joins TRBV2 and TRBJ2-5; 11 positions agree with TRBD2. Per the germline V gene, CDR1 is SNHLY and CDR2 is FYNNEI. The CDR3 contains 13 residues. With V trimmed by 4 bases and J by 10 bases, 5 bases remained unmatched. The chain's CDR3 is CASSADSGGDQYF. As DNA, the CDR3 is TGTGCCAGCAGTGCCGATAGCGGGGGGGACCAGTACTTC.

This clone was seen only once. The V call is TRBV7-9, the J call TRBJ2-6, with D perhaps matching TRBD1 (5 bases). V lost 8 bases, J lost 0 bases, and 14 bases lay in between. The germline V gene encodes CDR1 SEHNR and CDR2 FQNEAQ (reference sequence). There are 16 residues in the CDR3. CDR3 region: CASEKGHTSGANVLTF. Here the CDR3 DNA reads TGTGCCAGCGAAAAGGGGCACACCTCTGGGGCCAACGTCCTGACTTTC.

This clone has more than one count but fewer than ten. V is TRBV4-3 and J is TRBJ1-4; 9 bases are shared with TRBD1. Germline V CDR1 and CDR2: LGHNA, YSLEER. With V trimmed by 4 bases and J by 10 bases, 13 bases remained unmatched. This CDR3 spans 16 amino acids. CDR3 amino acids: CASSPYVPGQGGKLFF. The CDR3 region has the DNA TGCGCCAGCAGCCCATACGTCCCGGGACAGGGCGGAAAACTGTTTTTT.

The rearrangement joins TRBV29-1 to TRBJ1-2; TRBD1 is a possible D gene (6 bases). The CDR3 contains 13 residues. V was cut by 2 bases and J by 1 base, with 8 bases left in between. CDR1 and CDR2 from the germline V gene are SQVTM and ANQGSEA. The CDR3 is CSVETGINYGYTF. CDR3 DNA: TGCAGCGTTGAAACAGGGATTAACTATGGCTACACCTTC. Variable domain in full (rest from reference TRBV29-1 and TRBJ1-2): SAVISQKPSRDICQRGTSLTIQCQVDSQVTMMFWYRQQPGQSLTLIATANQGSEATYESGFVIDKFPISRPNLTFSTLTVSNMSPEDSSIYLCSVETGINYGYTFGSGTRLTVV.

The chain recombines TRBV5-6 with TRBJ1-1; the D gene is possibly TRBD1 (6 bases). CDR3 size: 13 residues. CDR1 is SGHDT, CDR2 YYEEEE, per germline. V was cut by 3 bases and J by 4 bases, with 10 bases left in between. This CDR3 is CASSSLGATEAFF. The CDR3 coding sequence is TGTGCCAGCAGCTCCCTGGGGGCCACTGAAGCTTTCTTT.

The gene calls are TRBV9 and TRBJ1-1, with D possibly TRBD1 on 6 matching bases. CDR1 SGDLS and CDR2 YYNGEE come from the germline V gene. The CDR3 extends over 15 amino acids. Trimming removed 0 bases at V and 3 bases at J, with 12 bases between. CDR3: CASSVDQGSDTEAFF. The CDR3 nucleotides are TGTGCCAGCAGCGTAGATCAGGGGTCGGACACTGAAGCTTTCTTT.

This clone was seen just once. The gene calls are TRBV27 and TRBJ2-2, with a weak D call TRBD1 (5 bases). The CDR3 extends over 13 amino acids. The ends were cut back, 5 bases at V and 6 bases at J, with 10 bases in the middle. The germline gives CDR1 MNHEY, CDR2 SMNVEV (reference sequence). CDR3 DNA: TGTGCCAGCAGTCCGTGGGGCCCCGGGGAGCTGTTTTTT. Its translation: CASSPWGPGELFF.

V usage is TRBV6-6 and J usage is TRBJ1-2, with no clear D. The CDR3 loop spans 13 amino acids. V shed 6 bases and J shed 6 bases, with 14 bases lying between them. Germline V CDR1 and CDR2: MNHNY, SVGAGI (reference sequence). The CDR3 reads CASSTPGDDGYTF. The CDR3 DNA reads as TGTGCCAGCAGCACCCCGGGTGATGATGGCTACACCTTC.

CDR3 region: CAGIKPGQAFYGYTF. The CDR3, as DNA: TGTGCCGGAATTAAACCGGGACAGGCATTCTATGGCTACACCTTC. V gene TRBV30 combines with J gene TRBJ1-2, with 8 bases identical to TRBD1. The CDR3 runs to 15 residues. The V gene end was trimmed by 8 bases and the J gene end by 4 bases; junction bases not matched to a gene: 15. The germline gives CDR1 GTSNPN, CDR2 SVGIG (reference sequence). The whole variable domain, filled in from reference TRBV30 and TRBJ1-2, reads SQTIHQWPATLVQPVGSPLSLECTVEGTSNPNLYWYRQAAGRGLQLLFYSVGIGQISSEVPQNLSASRPQDRQFILSSKKLLLSDSGFYLCAGIKPGQAFYGYTFGSGTRLTVV.

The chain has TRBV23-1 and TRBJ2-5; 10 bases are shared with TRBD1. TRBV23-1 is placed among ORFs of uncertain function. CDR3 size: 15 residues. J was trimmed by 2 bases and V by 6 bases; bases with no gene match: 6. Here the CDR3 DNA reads TGCGCCAGCAGCCAAGGGACAGGGGAACAAGAGACCCAGTACTTC. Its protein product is CASSQGTGEQETQYF.

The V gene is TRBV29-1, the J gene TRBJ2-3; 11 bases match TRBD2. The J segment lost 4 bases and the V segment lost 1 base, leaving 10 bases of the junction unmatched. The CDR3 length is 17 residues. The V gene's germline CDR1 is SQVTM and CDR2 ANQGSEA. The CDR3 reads CSVEGGQLAGGPDTQYF. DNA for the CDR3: TGCAGCGTTGAAGGGGGGCAGCTAGCGGGAGGACCAGATACGCAGTATTTT.

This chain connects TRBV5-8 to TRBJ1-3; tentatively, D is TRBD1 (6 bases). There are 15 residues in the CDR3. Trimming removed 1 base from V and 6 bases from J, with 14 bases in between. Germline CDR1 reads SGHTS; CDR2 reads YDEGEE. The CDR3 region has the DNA TGTGCCAGCAGCTTGTTCGGCAGGGGAGAAAACACCATATATTTT. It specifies CASSLFGRGENTIYF.

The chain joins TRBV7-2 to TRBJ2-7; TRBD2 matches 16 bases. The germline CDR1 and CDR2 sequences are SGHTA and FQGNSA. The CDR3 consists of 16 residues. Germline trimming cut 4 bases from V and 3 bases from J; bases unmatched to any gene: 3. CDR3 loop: CASSSGLAGGIYEQYF. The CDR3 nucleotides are TGTGCCAGCAGCTCGGGACTAGCGGGAGGGATCTACGAGCAGTACTTC.

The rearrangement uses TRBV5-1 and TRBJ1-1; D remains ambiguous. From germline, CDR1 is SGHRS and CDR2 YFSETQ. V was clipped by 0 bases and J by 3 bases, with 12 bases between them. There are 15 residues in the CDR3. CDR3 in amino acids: CASSLANPEDTEAFF. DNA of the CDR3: TGCGCCAGCAGCTTGGCCAACCCTGAGGACACTGAAGCTTTCTTT.